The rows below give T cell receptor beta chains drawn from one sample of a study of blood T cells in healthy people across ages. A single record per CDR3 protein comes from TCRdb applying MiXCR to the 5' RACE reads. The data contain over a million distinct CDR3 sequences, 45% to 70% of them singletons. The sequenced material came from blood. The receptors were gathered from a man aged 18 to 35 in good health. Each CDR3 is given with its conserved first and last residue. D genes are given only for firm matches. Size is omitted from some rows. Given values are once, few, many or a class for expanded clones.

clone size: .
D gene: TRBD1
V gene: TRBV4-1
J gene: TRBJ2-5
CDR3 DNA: TGCGCCAGCAGCCAAGCGTCCCAGGGGGCTCGAGAGACCCAGTACTTC
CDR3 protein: CASSQASQGARETQYF

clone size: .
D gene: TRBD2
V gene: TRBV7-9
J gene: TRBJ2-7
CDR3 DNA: TGTGCCAGCAGATTGACGGGGGGTCTGGACGAGCAGTACTTC
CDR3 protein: CASRLTGGLDEQYF

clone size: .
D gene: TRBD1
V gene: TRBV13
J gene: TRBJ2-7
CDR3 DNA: TGTGCCAGCAGCACATCCGGGACAGACTACGAGCAGTACTTC
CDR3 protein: CASSTSGTDYEQYF

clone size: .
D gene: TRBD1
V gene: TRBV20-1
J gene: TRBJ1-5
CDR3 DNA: TGCAGTGCTGCACAGGGGAGGAGAAGCAATCAGCCCCAGCATTTT
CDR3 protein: CSAAQGRRSNQPQHF

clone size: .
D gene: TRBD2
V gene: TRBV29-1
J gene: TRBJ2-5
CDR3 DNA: TGCGGCGTTGAAAGCGGGAGGGCCTATGAGACCCAGTACTTC
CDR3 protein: CGVESGRAYETQYF

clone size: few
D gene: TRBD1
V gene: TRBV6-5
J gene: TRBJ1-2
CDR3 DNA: TGTGCCAGCACGGACAGGACGAACTATGGCTACACCTTC
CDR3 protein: CASTDRTNYGYTF

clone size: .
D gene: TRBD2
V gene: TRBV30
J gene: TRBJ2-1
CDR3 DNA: TGTGCCTGGAGTGTCAGGCTAGCGGGAGGTGAGCAGTTCTTC
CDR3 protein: CAWSVRLAGGEQFF

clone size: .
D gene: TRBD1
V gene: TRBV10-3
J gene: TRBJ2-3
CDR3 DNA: TGTGCCATCAGTACAGGGGTCGGAGATGCGCAGTATTTT
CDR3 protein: CAISTGVGDAQYF

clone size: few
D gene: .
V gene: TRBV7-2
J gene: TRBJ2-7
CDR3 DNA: TGTGCCAGCAGCCCTATGACAGCATCCTACGAGCAGTACTTC
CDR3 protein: CASSPMTASYEQYF

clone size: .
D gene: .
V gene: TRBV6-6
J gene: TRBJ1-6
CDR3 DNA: TGTGCCAGCAGTCGCAGGTTTTATAATTCACCCCTCCACTTT
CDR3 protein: CASSRRFYNSPLHF

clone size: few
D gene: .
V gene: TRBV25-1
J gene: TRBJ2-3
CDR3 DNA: TGTGCCAGCAGTGATAGGGGGGCAGATACGCAGTATTTT
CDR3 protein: CASSDRGADTQYF

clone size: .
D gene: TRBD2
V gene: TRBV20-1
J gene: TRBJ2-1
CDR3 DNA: TGCAGTGCTGGCTTGGGAGCGGGAGGGGCGAGGGTGTTCAATGAGCAGTTCTTC
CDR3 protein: CSAGLGAGGARVFNEQFF

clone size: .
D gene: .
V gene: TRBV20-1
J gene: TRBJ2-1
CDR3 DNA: TGCAGTGCTAGAGACAGGGTTAGCTCCTACAATGAGCAGTTCTTC
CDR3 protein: CSARDRVSSYNEQFF

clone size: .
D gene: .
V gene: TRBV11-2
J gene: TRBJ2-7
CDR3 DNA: TGTGCCAGCAGCTTAGATCGGGCAGGAGGTCCCGAGCAGTACTTC
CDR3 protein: CASSLDRAGGPEQYF

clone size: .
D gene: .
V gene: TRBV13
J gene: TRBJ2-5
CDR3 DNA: TGTGCCAGCAGCTTAGTGATGAAGGGGCGAGGTGAGCAGTACTTC
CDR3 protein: CASSLVMKGRGEQYF

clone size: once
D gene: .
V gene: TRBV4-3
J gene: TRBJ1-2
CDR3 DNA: TGCGCCAGCAGCCCTGCCCGTGGGGACTACTATGGCTACACCTTC
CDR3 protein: CASSPARGDYYGYTF

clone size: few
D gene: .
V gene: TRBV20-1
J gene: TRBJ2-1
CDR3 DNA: TGCAGTGCTACGGGGAGTGAGCAGTTCTTC
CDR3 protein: CSATGSEQFF

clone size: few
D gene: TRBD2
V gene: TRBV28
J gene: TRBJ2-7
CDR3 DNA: TGTGCCAGCAGTTTATCACTAGCGGGGGCGACCTACGAGCAGTACTTC
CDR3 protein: CASSLSLAGATYEQYF

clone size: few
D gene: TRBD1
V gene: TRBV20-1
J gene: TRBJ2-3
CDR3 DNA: TGCAGTGCTCCGGACAGGGTCCGGTCGGATACGCAGTATTTT
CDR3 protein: CSAPDRVRSDTQYF

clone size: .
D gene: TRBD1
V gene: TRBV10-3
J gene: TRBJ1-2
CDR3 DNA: TGTGCCATCAACGGGGGCGACAGGGTTAACTATGGCTACACCTTC
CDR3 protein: CAINGGDRVNYGYTF

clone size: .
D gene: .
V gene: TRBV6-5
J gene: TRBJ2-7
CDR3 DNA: TGTGCCAGCAGTTACACCACTCGACAGAGTAGCTCCTACGAGCAGTACTTC
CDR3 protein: CASSYTTRQSSSYEQYF

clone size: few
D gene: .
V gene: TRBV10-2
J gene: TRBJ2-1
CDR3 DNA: TGCGCCAGCAGTGGAGCGATGGAGCAGTTCTTC
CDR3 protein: CASSGAMEQFF

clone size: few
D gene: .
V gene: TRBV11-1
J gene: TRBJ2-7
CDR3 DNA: TGTGCCAGCACCGCAGGGGACTACGAGCAGTACTTC
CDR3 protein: CASTAGDYEQYF

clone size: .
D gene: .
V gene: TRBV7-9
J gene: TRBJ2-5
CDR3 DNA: TGTGCCACCCCGGTCGAGGACCACACGAAGATCCTTTGGCCCTACAAGCAGTACTTC
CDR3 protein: CATPVEDHTKILWPYKQYF

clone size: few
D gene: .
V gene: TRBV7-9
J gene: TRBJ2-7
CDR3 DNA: TGTGCCAGCAGCTTAGCCAGGGTTTTGAACGAGCAGTACTTC
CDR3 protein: CASSLARVLNEQYF

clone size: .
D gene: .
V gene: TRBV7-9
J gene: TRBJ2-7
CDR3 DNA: TGTGCCAGCAGCTTACAGCCCGCCTACGAGCAGTACTTC
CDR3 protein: CASSLQPAYEQYF

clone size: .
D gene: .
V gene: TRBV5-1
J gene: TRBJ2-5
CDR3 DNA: TGCGCCAGTGCCCTGGGGGGTGGCCAAGAGACCCAGTACTTC
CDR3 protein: CASALGGGQETQYF

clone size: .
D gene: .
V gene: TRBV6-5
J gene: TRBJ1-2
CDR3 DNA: TGTGCCAGCAGTTACGACAGGAGAAACTATGGCTACACCTTC
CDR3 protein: CASSYDRRNYGYTF

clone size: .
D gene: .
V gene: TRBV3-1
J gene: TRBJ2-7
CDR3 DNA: TGTGCCAGCAGCCAAGATCTGGGCCTACGGACACACTACGAGCAGTACTTC
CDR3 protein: CASSQDLGLRTHYEQYF

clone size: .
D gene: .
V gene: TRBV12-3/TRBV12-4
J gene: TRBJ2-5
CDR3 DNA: TGTGCCAGCAGTTTGGAGGGGATAGTGGAGACCCAGTACTTC
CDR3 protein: CASSLEGIVETQYF

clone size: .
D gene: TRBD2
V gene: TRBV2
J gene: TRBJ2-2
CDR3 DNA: TGTGCCAGCAGTCTAGCGGGAGGATTCACCGGGGAGCTGTTTTTT
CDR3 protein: CASSLAGGFTGELFF

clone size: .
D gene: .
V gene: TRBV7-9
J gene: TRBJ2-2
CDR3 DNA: TGTGCCAGCAGCTTAGCGCTGACAGGCCCTAACACCGGGGAGCTGTTTTTT
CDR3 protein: CASSLALTGPNTGELFF

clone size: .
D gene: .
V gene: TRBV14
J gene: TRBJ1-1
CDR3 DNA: TGTGCCAGCAGCCGAATCCCAAGAACTGAAGCTTTCTTT
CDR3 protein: CASSRIPRTEAFF

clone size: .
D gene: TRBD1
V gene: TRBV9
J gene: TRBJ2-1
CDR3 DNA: TGTGCCAGCAGCGTAGGGACAGGGGGCTTTCTCTACAATGAGCAGTTCTTC
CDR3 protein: CASSVGTGGFLYNEQFF

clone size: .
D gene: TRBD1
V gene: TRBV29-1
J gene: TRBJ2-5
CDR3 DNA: TGCAGCGTTCCCCGTGGGACAGTCCAAGAGACCCAGTACTTC
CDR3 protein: CSVPRGTVQETQYF

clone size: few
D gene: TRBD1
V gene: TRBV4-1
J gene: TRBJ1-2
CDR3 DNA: TGCGCCAGCAGCCAGAAGGGGGACAGGGTCTCTAACTATGGCTACACCTTC
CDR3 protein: CASSQKGDRVSNYGYTF

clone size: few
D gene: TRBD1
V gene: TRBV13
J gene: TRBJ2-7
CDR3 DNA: TGTGCCAGCAGCCCGAGACAGGGCCACGAGCAGTACTTC
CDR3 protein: CASSPRQGHEQYF

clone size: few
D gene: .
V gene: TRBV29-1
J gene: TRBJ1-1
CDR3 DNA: TGCAGCGTTCCGGAGGGTATGAACACTGAAGCTTTCTTT
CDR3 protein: CSVPEGMNTEAFF

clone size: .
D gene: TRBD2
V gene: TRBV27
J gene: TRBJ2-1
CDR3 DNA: TGTGCCAGCAGTACTAGGACAGGGACTAGCGGAAGTACCCACAATGAGCAGTTCTTC
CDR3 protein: CASSTRTGTSGSTHNEQFF

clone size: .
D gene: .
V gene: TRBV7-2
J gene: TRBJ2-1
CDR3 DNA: TGTGCCAGCAGCATAACTAGGTTCTATGAGCAGTTCTTC
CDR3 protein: CASSITRFYEQFF

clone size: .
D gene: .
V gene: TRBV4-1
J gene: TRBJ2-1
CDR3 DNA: TGCGCCAGCAGCCCGACCAGTCCCCGTGAGCAGTTCTTC
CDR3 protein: CASSPTSPREQFF

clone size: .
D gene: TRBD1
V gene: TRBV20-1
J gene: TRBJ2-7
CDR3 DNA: TGCAGTGCCGATAACGACAGGGGCGAGCAGTACTTC
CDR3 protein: CSADNDRGEQYF

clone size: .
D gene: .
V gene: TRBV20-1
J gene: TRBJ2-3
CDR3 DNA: TGCAGTGCTCTTGGGACGGCAGGGGCAGATACGCAGTATTTT
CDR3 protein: CSALGTAGADTQYF

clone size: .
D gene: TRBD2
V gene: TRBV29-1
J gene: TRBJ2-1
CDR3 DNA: TGCAGCGCCCACCTAGCGGGAGCGACGGAGACCCAGTTCTTC
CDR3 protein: CSAHLAGATETQFF

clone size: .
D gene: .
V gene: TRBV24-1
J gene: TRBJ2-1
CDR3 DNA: TGTGCCACCAGTGACCCAGGGTTTTCTACAAATGAGCAGTTCTTC
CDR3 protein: CATSDPGFSTNEQFF

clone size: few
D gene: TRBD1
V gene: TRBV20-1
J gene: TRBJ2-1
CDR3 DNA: TGCAGTGCTAGAGGAGGCAGGGACAGGGTATTTACGGAGCAGTTCTTC
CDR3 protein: CSARGGRDRVFTEQFF

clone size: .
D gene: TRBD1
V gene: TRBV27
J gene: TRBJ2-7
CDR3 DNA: TGTGCCAGCAGTCCCCGGGACAGGGGTTTCTCCTACGAGCAGTACTTC
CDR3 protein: CASSPRDRGFSYEQYF

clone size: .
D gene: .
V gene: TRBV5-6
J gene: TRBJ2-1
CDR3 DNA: TGTGCCAGCAGCTTGGGTGGATCGTACCAGTTCTTC
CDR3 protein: CASSLGGSYQFF

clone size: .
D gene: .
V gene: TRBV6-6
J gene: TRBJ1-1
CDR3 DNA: TGTGCCAGCAGTGACTCGCAGGGGCGGACAGCTTTCTTT
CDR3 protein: CASSDSQGRTAFF